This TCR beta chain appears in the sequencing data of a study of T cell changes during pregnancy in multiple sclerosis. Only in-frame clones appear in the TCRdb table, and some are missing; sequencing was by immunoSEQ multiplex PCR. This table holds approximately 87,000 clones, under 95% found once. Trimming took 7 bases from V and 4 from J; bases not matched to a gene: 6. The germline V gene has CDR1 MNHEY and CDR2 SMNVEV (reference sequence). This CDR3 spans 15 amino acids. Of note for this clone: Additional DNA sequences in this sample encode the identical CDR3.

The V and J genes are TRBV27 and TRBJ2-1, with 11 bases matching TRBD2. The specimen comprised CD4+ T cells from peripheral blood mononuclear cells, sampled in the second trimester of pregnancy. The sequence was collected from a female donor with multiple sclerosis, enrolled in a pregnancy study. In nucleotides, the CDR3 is TGTGCCAGCACCGACCTAGCGGGAGGTTACAATGAGCAGTTCTTC. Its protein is CASTDLAGGYNEQFF.